A single sample is the source of the 27 T cell receptor beta chains below, sequenced in a study of T cells in Graves' hyperthyroidism and ophthalmopathy. Template material for amplifying TCR beta CDR3 regions consisted of RNA transcripts. Initially, a first-round RT-PCR of the TCR CDR3 employed the HTBI primer set. Via MiXCR, TCRdb re-called the multiplex PCR reads, giving one row per CDR3 protein. This sample carries 490,000 or so distinct CDR3 sequences, just under 20% of them seen once, and the ten largest clones take 40% to 50%. Sample: blood. The receptors were gathered from a man aged 35 to 55 with Graves' ophthalmopathy.

The chain links TRBV5-8 to TRBJ1-6, with D tentatively TRBD1 (5 bases). V lost 7 bases and J 1 base, leaving 15 bases between the germline ends. CDR3 length equals 16 residues. Germline assignment: CDR1 SGHTS and CDR2 YDEGEE. The CDR3 DNA sequence: TGTGCCAGCTGGGGCGGGGGTCCGTCCTATAATTCACCCCTCCACTTT. This encodes CASWGGGPSYNSPLHF.

V and J are TRBV28 and TRBJ1-6, with a tentative D call TRBD1 (5 bases). V was cut by 5 bases and J by 10 bases, with 18 bases left in between. Germline-derived CDR1 and CDR2 are MDHEN and SYDVKM. CDR3 length: 15 amino acids. CDR3 DNA: TGTGCCAGCAGTCTCTCCGGGACCTCCGGCTCACCCCTCCACTTT. Translation: CASSLSGTSGSPLHF.

At least ten counts were recorded for this clonotype. The CDR3 coding sequence is TGCAGTGCTAGATGGGGGTTGTCGGAGACCCAGTACTTC. This translates into CSARWGLSETQYF. This rearrangement joins TRBV20-1 to TRBJ2-5, with D perhaps TRBD1 or TRBD2 (5 bases each). V was pared by 2 bases and J by 5 bases, with 12 bases between. CDR1 and CDR2 (germline): DFQATT, SNEGSKA (reference sequence). CDR3 length equals 13 residues.

Many counts were recorded for this clonotype. CDR3 sequence (DNA): TGTGCCAGCAGCCTGACAGGGAGTGGGGAAAAACTGTTTTTT. It codes for CASSLTGSGEKLFF. The J gene is TRBJ1-4, the V gene TRBV11-2, with TRBD1 matching 7 bases. The ends lost 5 bases at V and 8 bases at J; junction bases unmatched: 8. There are 14 residues in the CDR3. The germline gives CDR1 SGHAT, CDR2 FQNNGV.

This clonotype was picked up a small number of times. V usage is TRBV20-1 and J usage is TRBJ1-5; D perhaps matches TRBD1 (5 bases). V gave up 1 base and J gave up 7 bases, with 14 bases separating them. This CDR3 has 14 amino acids. Germline V gene sequence: CDR1 DFQATT, CDR2 SNEGSKA (reference sequence). CDR3 nucleotide sequence: TGCAGTGCTAGAGGGGGGGAGGGTGTACAGCCCCAGCATTTT. Translation: CSARGGEGVQPQHF.

Many counts were recorded for this clonotype. The chain recombines TRBV28 with TRBJ1-2, with D possibly matching TRBD1 (5 bases). The CDR3 sequence is 15 residues long. Trimming removed 1 base at V and 6 bases at J, with 15 bases between. The germline gives CDR1 MDHEN, CDR2 SYDVKM. CDR3 bases: TGTGCCAGCAGTTTATTAGGCTCCCGGGGCGATGGCTACACCTTC. Protein sequence: CASSLLGSRGDGYTF.

This chain uses TRBV14 with TRBJ2-1; 13 nucleotides match TRBD2. This CDR3 is 17 amino acids long. V shed 1 base, J shed 3 bases, and the junction held 3 bases outside the gene matches. Per the germline V gene, CDR1 is SGHDN and CDR2 is FVKESK. The CDR3 DNA is TGTGCCAGCAGCCAAGTAGGGACTAGCGGGGTCTACAATGAGCAGTTCTTC. The encoded protein is CASSQVGTSGVYNEQFF.

V usage is TRBV5-1 and J usage is TRBJ1-2; 12 nucleotides agree with TRBD1. Germline CDR1 SGHRS, CDR2 YFSETQ. The CDR3 contains 13 residues. The V gene end was trimmed by 4 bases and the J gene end by 7 bases; junction bases not matched to a gene: 2. CDR3 residues: CASSLGQGAGYTF. Written as DNA, the CDR3 is TGCGCCAGCAGCCTGGGACAGGGGGCTGGCTACACCTTC. The variable domain in full, completed from reference TRBV5-1 and TRBJ1-2, reads KAGVTQTPRYLIKTRGQQVTLSCSPISGHRSVSWYQQTPGQGLQFLFEYFSETQRNKGNFPGRFSGRQFSNSRSEMNVSTLELGDSALYLCASSLGQGAGYTFGSGTRLTVV.

The V and J genes are TRBV11-2 and TRBJ2-1, with 16 bases that match TRBD2. This CDR3 spans 19 amino acids. Germline CDR1 reads SGHAT; CDR2 reads FQNNGV. The V segment lost 8 bases and the J segment 5 bases; nucleotides outside the gene matches: 15. CDR3 amino acids: CASGYPPTGTSGGDNEQFF. The CDR3, as DNA: TGTGCCAGCGGATACCCCCCTACCGGGACTAGCGGGGGGGACAATGAGCAGTTCTTC.

This clonotype was seen at least ten times. The rearrangement links TRBV10-2 to TRBJ2-2; the D is unclear. Germline V gene sequence: CDR1 WSHSY, CDR2 SAAADI. V was trimmed by 5 bases and J by 5 bases, leaving 21 bases between them. This CDR3 region has 17 residues. In DNA, the CDR3 is TGCGCCAGCAGTATGGAGCAGATCGGTACCCTGACCGGGGAGCTGTTTTTT. Translated: CASSMEQIGTLTGELFF.

This clonotype appeared a few times. V and J are TRBV5-1 and TRBJ1-4; D ambiguous. The CDR3 loop spans 15 amino acids. The germline V gene has CDR1 SGHRS and CDR2 YFSETQ. Trimming left V 4 bases short and J 8 bases short, with 18 bases between. This CDR3 reads CASSPRQGLEEKLFF. The CDR3 DNA is TGCGCCAGCAGCCCCCGGCAAGGCCTGGAAGAAAAACTGTTTTTT.

This clonotype appeared many times. The chain joins TRBV12-3 or TRBV12-4 to TRBJ2-1, with TRBD2 matching 9 bases. V dropped 6 bases and J dropped 4; count of bases not matched to a gene: 10. This CDR3 region has 16 residues. The CDR3: CASRALRLAEYNEQFF. The CDR3 coding sequence is TGTGCCAGCAGGGCCCTCCGACTAGCGGAATACAATGAGCAGTTCTTC.

In its sample, this clonotype was seen many times. The V gene is TRBV12-3 or TRBV12-4, the J gene TRBJ2-1, with 14 positions matching TRBD2. V lost 5 bases and J lost 10; bases outside the gene matches: 7. The CDR3 spans 15 residues. The CDR3 protein is CASSPRTSGRREQFF. DNA for the CDR3: TGTGCCAGCAGTCCCCGGACTAGCGGGAGGAGGGAGCAGTTCTTC.

Turning to this clonotype: The missing conserved phenylalanine or tryptophan at the end of this CDR3 makes a read error likely. The chain links TRBV15 to TRBJ1-6; D remains ambiguous. Per the germline V gene, CDR1 is LNHNV and CDR2 is YYDKDF (reference sequence). The CDR3 totals 14 residues. V lost 0 bases to trimming and J lost 3 bases, with 3 bases between them. CDR3 DNA: TGTGCCACCAGCAGAGATAACTATAATTCACCCCTCCACTTG. Translated: CATSRDNYNSPLHL.

V and J are TRBV5-5 and TRBJ2-2; tentatively, D is TRBD1 (7 bases). Germline V gene sequence: CDR1 SGHKS, CDR2 YYEKEE (reference sequence). CDR3 length: 16 residues. V was pared by 2 bases and J by 7 bases, with 18 bases between. DNA for the CDR3: TGTGCCAGCAGCTTTTTGGAGGGGGCACGGAACGGGGAGCTGTTTTTT. Translating it yields CASSFLEGARNGELFF.

This clonotype was picked up a small number of times. The chain couples TRBV10-3 to TRBJ1-2, with 8 bases aligning to TRBD1. Trimming took 6 bases from V and 4 from J; bases not matched to a gene: 4. There are 13 residues in the CDR3. Per the germline V gene, CDR1 is ENHRY and CDR2 is SYGVKD. The CDR3 nucleotides are TGTGCCATCAGGGCTGACAGGGGCTATGGCTACACCTTC. Protein product: CAIRADRGYGYTF.

This clonotype was seen repeatedly, ten times or more. The chain employs TRBV2 and TRBJ1-5; tentatively, D is TRBD1 (5 bases). Germline values: CDR1 SNHLY, CDR2 FYNNEI. The CDR3 has 15 amino acids. Trimming removed 5 bases at V and 0 bases at J, with 11 bases between. The CDR3 loop is CASSSDINSNQPQHF. The CDR3 DNA follows: TGTGCCAGCAGTTCGGACATTAATAGCAATCAGCCCCAGCATTTT.

J is TRBJ1-4 and V is TRBV5-1, with D unresolved. CDR3 length: 14 amino acids. The V gene's germline CDR1 is SGHRS and CDR2 YFSETQ. The germline V and J ends were trimmed by 6 bases and 4 bases, with 13 bases remaining between them. The CDR3 is CASTPETSNEKLFF. The CDR3, as DNA: TGCGCCAGCACCCCCGAGACTAGTAATGAAAAACTGTTTTTT.

The chain uses TRBV5-1 and TRBJ1-1; D uncertain. V was clipped by 0 bases and J by 0 bases, with 9 bases between them. CDR1 and CDR2 from the germline V gene are SGHRS and YFSETQ. The CDR3 is 15 residues long. CDR3: CASSLEVYMNTEAFF. The CDR3 DNA is TGCGCCAGCAGCTTGGAAGTATATATGAACACTGAAGCTTTCTTT.

This clonotype was observed a handful of times. V is TRBV7-3 and J is TRBJ2-3; 9 bases are shared with TRBD1. Germline V gives CDR1 SGHTA, CDR2 FQGTGA. The CDR3 runs 17 residues. V was pared by 1 base and J by 0 bases, with 5 bases of the junction left unmatched. The CDR3 loop is CASSLRAGQGSTDTQYF. The CDR3 DNA sequence: TGTGCCAGCAGCTTAAGGGCGGGACAGGGAAGCACAGATACGCAGTATTTT. Looking up the rest from reference TRBV7-3 and TRBJ2-3 gives the full variable domain: GAGVSQTPSNKVTEKGKYVELRCDPISGHTALYWYRQSLGQGPEFLIYFQGTGAADDSGLPNDRFFAVRPEGSVSTLKIQRTERGDSAVYLCASSLRAGQGSTDTQYFGPGTRLTVL.

This clonotype appeared a few times. The chain employs TRBV4-1 and TRBJ1-2; D unresolved. With 1 base removed from V and 6 bases from J, the gap between germline ends came to 15 bases. Germline CDR1 reads MGHRA; CDR2 reads YSYEKL. This CDR3 contains 15 residues. The CDR3 DNA follows: TGCGCCAGCAGCCAAGCCGACGGCTTAACTAATGGCTACACCTTC. This encodes CASSQADGLTNGYTF.

This clonotype was counted a few times. This chain uses TRBV28 with TRBJ2-3; D uncertain. The CDR3 contains 13 residues. Germline V gene sequence: CDR1 MDHEN, CDR2 SYDVKM. Deletions cut 3 bases from V and 6 bases from J, with 10 bases between. The CDR3 spells CASSFPHQDTQYF. DNA of the CDR3: TGTGCCAGCAGTTTTCCCCATCAGGATACGCAGTATTTT.

With regard to this clonotype: A single base separates this from a much larger clone, so it may be a read error. The V gene is TRBV10-3, the J gene TRBJ2-5; possibly TRBD2 for D (6 bases). The germline V and J ends were trimmed by 5 bases and 0 bases, with 7 bases remaining between them. Germline V gives CDR1 ENHRY, CDR2 SYGVKD. This CDR3 region has 13 residues. CDR3 in DNA: TGTGCCATCAGTTGGGGGGACCAAGAGACCCAGTACTTC. Encoded protein: CAISWGDQETQYF.

The chain employs TRBV20-1 and TRBJ2-5; possible D gene TRBD1, 5 bases. The CDR3 consists of 15 residues. V was shortened by 0 bases and J by 1 base, with 12 bases between the two germline ends. CDR1 and CDR2 from the germline V gene are DFQATT and SNEGSKA (reference sequence). The DNA for the CDR3 is TGCAGTGCTAGAGACCATCGACAGATCCAAGAGACCCAGTACTTC. This sequence encodes CSARDHRQIQETQYF.

This clonotype was found many times. The rearrangement joins TRBV9 to TRBJ2-7, with 8 nucleotides matching TRBD1. V lost 0 bases and J lost 5; bases outside the gene matches: 7. Germline assignment: CDR1 SGDLS and CDR2 YYNGEE. The CDR3 extends over 15 amino acids. The CDR3 spells CASSVGAGGINEQYF. The CDR3, as DNA: TGTGCCAGCAGCGTAGGGGCAGGGGGCATCAACGAGCAGTACTTC.

This clonotype was counted a few times. V usage is TRBV20-1 and J usage is TRBJ2-7, with 7 bases fitting TRBD1. This CDR3 has 11 amino acids. V gave up 2 bases and J gave up 9 bases; unmatched junction bases: 4. Germline V gene sequence: CDR1 DFQATT, CDR2 SNEGSKA (reference sequence). The CDR3 DNA sequence: TGCAGTGCTAGATTAGGGGACAGGCAGTACTTC. It encodes CSARLGDRQYF.

The rearrangement uses TRBV2 and TRBJ1-1, with D maybe TRBD1 (6 bases). The germline gives CDR1 SNHLY, CDR2 FYNNEI. CDR3 length: 13 residues. V was clipped by 5 bases and J by 6 bases, with 13 bases between them. The CDR3 DNA reads TGTGCCAGCAGTTACAGGGTTGCCGCTGAAGCTTTCTTT. Protein sequence: CASSYRVAAEAFF. The whole variable domain, filled in from reference TRBV2 and TRBJ1-1, reads EPEVTQTPSHQVTQMGQEVILRCVPISNHLYFYWYRQILGQKVEFLVSFYNNEISEKSEIFDDQFSVERPDGSNFTLKIRSTKLEDSAMYFCASSYRVAAEAFFGQGTRLTVV.